This T cell receptor beta chain was sequenced in a study of cytotoxic CD8 clonotypes in ibrutinib-treated CLL. In the study overall: After a median of around 70 months, roughly 14 patients stayed remitted and 12 progressed; responses had been partial in some 25 and complete in 2.

Method: immunoSEQ multiplex PCR; TCRdb's copy keeps in-frame clones and lacks some. Of roughly 200,000 clones listed, 79% are singletons. Germline assignment: CDR1 SGHDT and CDR2 YYEEEE. The CDR3 has 14 amino acids. The trim removed 4 bases at V and 5 bases at J, leaving 7 bases unmatched. General study results and limits: Stable or contracted on treatment, public clonotypes were also uncommon. The study found baseline clonality above age-matched healthy donors, tracking circulating CD8+ T-cell counts.

This clone was observed a few times. Its specificity is unknown. This material consisted of PBMCs, taken after 12 months of ibrutinib treatment. The chain combines TRBV5-6 with TRBJ1-2; TRBD1 agrees at 8 bases. This sequence originates from a human donor with chronic lymphocytic leukemia. The CDR3 sequence: CASSPQDRDYGYTF. In DNA, the CDR3 is TGTGCCAGCAGCCCCCAGGACAGGGATTATGGCTACACCTTC.